This TCR beta chain was obtained from a study of regulatory T cells in long-lasting Graves disease. Study-level findings and limits: There were preferences for TRBV28, TRBJ1-2 and TRBJ2-5 in persistent disease.

The authors built TCR beta libraries using iRepertoire HTBI primers and Arm-PCR of CDR3 regions. Each CDR3 protein gets one entry after TCRdb re-called the multiplex PCR reads with MiXCR. The table includes about 400,000 distinct CDR3 sequences, over 12% detected once. This clonotype has a count of ten or more. Its antigen is currently unknown. This CDR3 spans 15 amino acids. Germline V gives CDR1 DFQATT, CDR2 SNEGSKA (reference sequence). Trimming shortened V by 2 bases and J by 3 bases, and 14 bases separated the two germline ends. The time point is: newly diagnosed GD, antithyroid drugs for less than 3 months. Extracted PBMC RNA gave rise to the TCR library. This same sample was also taken into another study, of T cells in Graves' hyperthyroidism and ophthalmopathy. That source notes: Newly diagnosed hyperthyroidism, duration under 2 months, in patients aged 18 to 65. An initial round of RT-PCR targeting the TCR CDR3 relied on the HTBI primer set. The model made its ophthalmopathy prediction, and onset followed a median roughly 6.5 months later.

The sample here was peripheral blood mononuclear cells (PBMCs), taken at new diagnosis, from a patient treated with antithyroid drugs. The rearrangement uses TRBV20-1 and TRBJ2-1; D is uncertain. This clonotype was obtained from a middle-aged woman with Graves disease. In nucleotides, the CDR3 is TGCAGTGCTAGACCGTACTCCGAATACTACAATGAGCAGTTCTTC. This sequence encodes CSARPYSEYYNEQFF.